The 27 T cell receptor beta chains given below trace back to one sample, sequenced in a study of T cell responses to AZD1222 COVID-19 vaccine. Measured with immunoSEQ multiplex PCR; TCRdb has only the in-frame clones, and not every one. The sample has about 110,000 clones; around 90% are singletons. Specimen: peripheral blood, collected on day 0 of AZD1222 vaccination. These receptor sequences come from an adult in good health.

The chain carries TRBV6-5 and TRBJ1-5, with D tentatively TRBD1 (6 bases). The germline V gene has CDR1 MNHEY and CDR2 SVGAGI. This CDR3 is built from 15 residues. Trimming took off 6 bases at V and 5 bases at J, with 17 bases between the two ends. The CDR3 is CASRAGTRGDQPQHF. As DNA, the CDR3 is TGTGCCAGCAGAGCCGGGACACGGGGGGATCAGCCCCAGCATTTT.

CDR3 coding DNA: TGTGCCAGCAGCCCGGGGACTAGCGGAGTGAATGAGCAGTTCTTC. Amino acid sequence: CASSPGTSGVNEQFF. The rearrangement joins TRBV9 to TRBJ2-1; TRBD2 matches at 11 bases. CDR1 is SGDLS, CDR2 YYNGEE, per germline. V trimming: 4 bases; J trimming: 7 bases; junction bases outside the gene matches: 7. The CDR3 spans 15 residues. The full variable domain, with the rest looked up from reference TRBV9 and TRBJ2-1, is DSGVTQTPKHLITATGQRVTLRCSPRSGDLSVYWYQQSLDQGLQFLIQYYNGEERAKGNILERFSAQQFPDLHSELNLSSLELGDSALYFCASSPGTSGVNEQFFGPGTRLTVL.

This clone occurred once. The chain combines TRBV12-3 or TRBV12-4 with TRBJ2-1; unclear D gene. V was clipped by 7 bases and J by 6 bases, with 13 bases between them. The CDR3 is 13 residues long. In nucleotides, the CDR3 is TGTGCCAGCATAGTTTTAGCCCTCAATGAGCAGTTCTTC. It codes for CASIVLALNEQFF.

This clone was observed a single time. This chain connects TRBV6-5 to TRBJ1-1, with D possibly matching TRBD1 (5 bases). The CDR3 consists of 13 residues. V was shortened by 6 bases and J by 6 bases, with 14 bases between the two germline ends. The germline V gene encodes CDR1 MNHEY and CDR2 SVGAGI. The CDR3 bases are TGTGCCAGCAGGCCTACTCCGGGGGCTGAAGCTTTCTTT. Protein product: CASRPTPGAEAFF.

The chain is built from TRBV30 and TRBJ2-1; D gene uncertain. Trimming left V 1 base short and J 6 bases short, with 16 bases between. CDR1 GTSNPN and CDR2 SVGIG come from the germline V gene (reference sequence). CDR3 length: 15 residues. CDR3 in DNA: TGTGCCTGGAGTGATGTCGGGTCGTCCGTCAATGAGCAGTTCTTC. Translated: CAWSDVGSSVNEQFF.

This chain joins TRBV28 and TRBJ2-2, with D possibly TRBD2 on 5 matching bases. The CDR3 is 15 residues long. The V gene lost 3 bases and the J gene lost 6 bases, with 14 bases spanning the gap. CDR1 is MDHEN and CDR2 is SYDVKM in the germline V gene. The CDR3 bases are TGTGCCAGCAGTTTTGAGGGAACTCGAGCCGGGGAGCTGTTTTTT. It specifies CASSFEGTRAGELFF.

The genes are TRBV12-3 or TRBV12-4 and TRBJ2-7; D not certain. The CDR3 sequence is 11 residues long. V dropped 5 bases and J dropped 7 bases, with 9 bases sitting between them. CDR3 residues: CASSGPEEQYF. The CDR3 DNA is TGTGCCAGCAGTGGCCCCGAGGAGCAGTACTTC.

V and J are TRBV12-3 or TRBV12-4 and TRBJ1-6; no definite D call. The V end was cut by 6 bases, the J end by 6 bases, with 9 bases between. CDR3 length: 13 residues. The CDR3 region has the DNA TGTGCCAGCAGCGGGGATTTTAATTCACCCCTCCACTTT. Its protein is CASSGDFNSPLHF.

This sequence joins TRBV7-2 and TRBJ2-5; the match to TRBD1 covers 9 bases. Germline values: CDR1 SGHTA, CDR2 FQGNSA. The CDR3 has 16 residues. Germline trimming cut 1 base from V and 5 bases from J; bases unmatched to any gene: 8. CDR3 region: CASSLGSGQGEETQYF. Here the CDR3 DNA reads TGTGCCAGCAGCTTAGGGTCGGGACAGGGCGAGGAGACCCAGTACTTC.

This chain links TRBV20-1 with TRBJ1-2; D is perhaps TRBD1 (5 bases). The V and J ends lost 6 bases and 3 bases respectively, with 8 bases between them. The CDR3 consists of 11 residues. The V gene's germline CDR1 is DFQATT and CDR2 SNEGSKA (reference sequence). Here the CDR3 DNA reads TGCAGTGCAGCGGGGGACTATGGCTACACCTTC. Translation: CSAAGDYGYTF.

This chain connects TRBV7-2 to TRBJ1-3, with TRBD1 matching 7 bases. V dropped 3 bases and J dropped 2; count of bases not matched to a gene: 4. Per the germline V gene, CDR1 is SGHTA and CDR2 is FQGNSA. CDR3 length: 15 residues. CDR3 coding DNA: TGTGCCAGCAGCTTTCAGGGGGGTACTGGAAACACCATATATTTT. Its translation is CASSFQGGTGNTIYF.

The rearrangement uses TRBV6-5 and TRBJ2-1, with unresolved D. The CDR3 loop spans 13 amino acids. V shed 6 bases and J shed 8 bases, with 14 bases lying between them. Germline CDR1 MNHEY, CDR2 SVGAGI. CDR3 DNA sequence: TGTGCCAGCAGAATTACTCTTTTACATGAGCAGTTCTTC. This translates into CASRITLLHEQFF.

This clone was counted between two and nine times. This chain uses TRBV6-2 or TRBV6-3 with TRBJ2-5; D might be TRBD2 (6 bases). Trimming left V 0 bases short and J 2 bases short, with 10 bases between. CDR1 and CDR2 (germline): MNHEY, SVGEGT. The CDR3 spans 15 residues. CDR3 region: CASSYSLAKQETQYF. CDR3 nucleotide sequence: TGTGCCAGCAGTTACTCCCTAGCGAAACAAGAGACCCAGTACTTC.

This sequence joins TRBV5-1 and TRBJ2-2; possibly TRBD2 for D (5 bases). The V and J ends lost 4 bases and 0 bases respectively, with 10 bases between them. The CDR3 loop spans 15 amino acids. The germline gives CDR1 SGHRS, CDR2 YFSETQ. CDR3 sequence: CASSVTGTNTGELFF. The CDR3 nucleotides read TGCGCCAGCAGCGTGACCGGGACGAACACCGGGGAGCTGTTTTTT.

This chain connects TRBV5-6 to TRBJ1-5; weak D call: TRBD1 (6 bases). V was shortened by 2 bases and J by 3 bases, with 15 bases between the two germline ends. Germline CDR1 reads SGHDT; CDR2 reads YYEEEE. The length of the CDR3 is 16 residues. Written as DNA, the CDR3 is TGTGCCAGCAGCTTCGGCAGGGGCTCGATCAATCAGCCCCAGCATTTT. This gives the protein CASSFGRGSINQPQHF.

V is TRBV9 and J is TRBJ2-1, with 9 bases aligning to TRBD2. The CDR3 loop spans 16 amino acids. V shed 3 bases, J shed 4 bases, and the junction held 8 bases outside the gene matches. Germline CDR1 is SGDLS and CDR2 is YYNGEE. CDR3 sequence: CASSAWPSGDYNEQFF. In DNA, the CDR3 is TGTGCCAGCAGCGCATGGCCTAGCGGGGATTACAATGAGCAGTTCTTC.

V and J are TRBV10-3 and TRBJ1-1; D unresolved. The CDR3 is made up of 13 amino acids. V was cut by 6 bases and J by 7 bases, with 15 bases left in between. In germline, CDR1 is ENHRY, CDR2 SYGVKD. DNA of the CDR3: TGTGCCATCAGGGGAAGACCCCGAGGTGAAGCTTTCTTT. Protein sequence: CAIRGRPRGEAFF.

CDR3 amino acids: CASSHSGGEQYF. CDR3 coding DNA: TGTGCCAGCAGCCACTCAGGGGGGGAGCAGTACTTC. V gene TRBV3-1 (or the pseudogene TRBV3-2) combines with J gene TRBJ2-7, with a tentative D call TRBD1 (7 bases). Germline CDR1 LGHDT, CDR2 YNNKEL (reference sequence). This CDR3 contains 12 residues. V was cut by 3 bases and J by 7 bases, with 10 bases left in between.

This clone has a single count. The rearrangement joins TRBV4-2 to TRBJ2-2; 7 bases match TRBD1. The CDR3 spans 14 residues. Per the germline V gene, CDR1 is LGHNA and CDR2 is YNFKEQ. V lost 0 bases to trimming and J lost 11 bases; unmatched junction nucleotides: 6. In DNA, the CDR3 is TGTGCCAGCAGCCAAGACCTCCAGGGGGTTGAGCTGTTTTTT. Its translation is CASSQDLQGVELFF.

This clone was counted once. This chain uses TRBV5-4 with TRBJ2-1; 7 positions agree with TRBD2. The CDR3 totals 17 residues. The V gene end was trimmed by 4 bases and the J gene end by 9 bases; junction bases not matched to a gene: 19. Germline-derived CDR1 and CDR2 are SGHNT and YYREEE (reference sequence). Here the CDR3 reads CASSPHLFGTLAGEQFF. DNA for the CDR3: TGTGCCAGCAGCCCCCACCTGTTTGGGACGTTAGCGGGTGAGCAGTTCTTC.

The V gene is TRBV14, the J gene TRBJ2-7; no clear D gene. CDR1 and CDR2 (germline): SGHDN, FVKESK. The V end lost 1 base, the J end lost 3 bases, and 7 bases lay between the germline ends. CDR3 size: 13 residues. CDR3 region: CASSQGYFYEQYF. The CDR3 DNA reads as TGTGCCAGCAGCCAAGGATACTTCTACGAGCAGTACTTC.

CDR3 residues: CASSFSGMNTGELFF. CDR3 nucleotide sequence: TGTGCCAGCAGCTTTAGCGGGATGAACACCGGGGAGCTGTTTTTT. This chain connects TRBV9 to TRBJ2-2; 8 bases agree with TRBD2. Germline values: CDR1 SGDLS, CDR2 YYNGEE. V lost 4 bases to trimming and J lost 1 base; unmatched junction nucleotides: 3. The CDR3 has 15 amino acids.

V usage is TRBV9 and J usage is TRBJ2-3; no clear D. This CDR3 contains 15 residues. CDR1 and CDR2 from the germline V gene are SGDLS and YYNGEE. V gave up 3 bases and J gave up 6 bases, with 17 bases separating them. CDR3 loop: CASSADGLSMDTQYF. CDR3 sequence (DNA): TGTGCCAGCAGCGCCGACGGCCTTAGTATGGATACGCAGTATTTT.

The chain links TRBV9 to TRBJ2-3; D gene uncertain. CDR1 is SGDLS and CDR2 is YYNGEE in the germline V gene. Trimming cost V 0 bases and J 4 bases, with 9 bases left between them. There are 14 residues in the CDR3. DNA of the CDR3: TGTGCCAGCAGCGTAGAACCCGGCTCAGATACGCAGTATTTT. Its translation is CASSVEPGSDTQYF.

CDR3 coding DNA: TGTGCCAGCAGCCAGGCCCCCGGGACAGGGAGCTATGGCTACACCTTC. Translation gives CASSQAPGTGSYGYTF. The chain recombines TRBV4-2 with TRBJ1-2, with 9 bases aligning to TRBD1. V lost 3 bases, J lost 4 bases, and 9 bases stayed unmatched. Germline CDR1 reads LGHNA; CDR2 reads YNFKEQ. The CDR3 is 16 residues long.

This sequence joins TRBV4-1 and TRBJ1-3; no reliable D call. Germline V gene lookup returns CDR1 MGHRA and CDR2 YSYEKL. Trimming shortened V by 1 base and J by 0 bases, and 7 bases separated the two germline ends. This CDR3 is built from 15 residues. CDR3 in DNA: TGCGCCAGCAGCCAAGCTCAGACCTCTGGAAACACCATATATTTT. Translating gives CASSQAQTSGNTIYF.

The rearrangement joins TRBV4-3 to TRBJ2-7, with a weak D call TRBD1 (5 bases). There are 15 residues in the CDR3. Germline lookup yields CDR1 LGHNA and CDR2 YSLEER. The V end was cut by 0 bases, the J end by 3 bases, with 12 bases between. The CDR3 region has the DNA TGCGCCAGCAGCCAAGACAGGGCAGGGATCTACGAGCAGTACTTC. Translation: CASSQDRAGIYEQYF.